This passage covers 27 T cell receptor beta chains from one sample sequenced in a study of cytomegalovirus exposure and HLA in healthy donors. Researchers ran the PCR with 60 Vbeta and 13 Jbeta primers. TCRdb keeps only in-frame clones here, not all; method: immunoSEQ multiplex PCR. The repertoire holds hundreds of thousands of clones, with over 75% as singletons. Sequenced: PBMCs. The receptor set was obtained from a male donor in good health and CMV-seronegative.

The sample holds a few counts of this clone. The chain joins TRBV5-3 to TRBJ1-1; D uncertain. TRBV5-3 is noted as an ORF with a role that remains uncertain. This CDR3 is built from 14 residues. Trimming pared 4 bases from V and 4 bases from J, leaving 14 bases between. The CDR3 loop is CARSLDRAGTEAFF. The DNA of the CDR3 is TGTGCCAGAAGCCTTGATCGGGCGGGCACTGAAGCTTTCTTT.

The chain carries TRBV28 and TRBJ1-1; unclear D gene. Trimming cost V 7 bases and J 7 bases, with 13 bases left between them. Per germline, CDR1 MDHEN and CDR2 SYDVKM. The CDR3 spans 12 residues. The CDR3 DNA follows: TGTGCCAGCATGGTGCCCCACAATGAAGCTTTCTTT. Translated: CASMVPHNEAFF.

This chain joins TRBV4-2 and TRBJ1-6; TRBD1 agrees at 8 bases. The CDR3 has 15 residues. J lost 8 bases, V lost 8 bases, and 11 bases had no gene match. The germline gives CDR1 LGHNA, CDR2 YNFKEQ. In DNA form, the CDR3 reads TGTGCCAGCGCGGGCCCGTCAGGGGGCTATTCACCCCTCCACTTT. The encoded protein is CASAGPSGGYSPLHF.

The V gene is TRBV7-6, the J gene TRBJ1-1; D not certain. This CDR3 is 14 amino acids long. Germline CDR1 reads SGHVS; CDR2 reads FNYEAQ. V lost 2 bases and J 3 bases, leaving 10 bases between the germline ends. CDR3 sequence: CASSLTGLDTEAFF. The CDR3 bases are TGTGCCAGCAGCTTAACGGGGTTGGACACTGAAGCTTTCTTT.

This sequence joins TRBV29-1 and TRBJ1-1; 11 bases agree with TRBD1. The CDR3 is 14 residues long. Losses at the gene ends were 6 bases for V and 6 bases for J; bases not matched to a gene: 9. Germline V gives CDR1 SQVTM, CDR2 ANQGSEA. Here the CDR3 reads CSVLRDRGFAEAFF. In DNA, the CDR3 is TGCAGCGTACTTCGGGACAGGGGGTTCGCTGAAGCTTTCTTT. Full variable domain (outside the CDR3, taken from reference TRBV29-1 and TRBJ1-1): SAVISQKPSRDICQRGTSLTIQCQVDSQVTMMFWYRQQPGQSLTLIATANQGSEATYESGFVIDKFPISRPNLTFSTLTVSNMSPEDSSIYLCSVLRDRGFAEAFFGQGTRLTVV.

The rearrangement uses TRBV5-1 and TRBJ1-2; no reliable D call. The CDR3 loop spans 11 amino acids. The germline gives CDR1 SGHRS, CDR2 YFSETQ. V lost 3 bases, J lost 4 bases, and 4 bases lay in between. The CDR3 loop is CASSSLYGYTF. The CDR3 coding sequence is TGCGCCAGCAGCTCTCTCTATGGCTACACCTTC.

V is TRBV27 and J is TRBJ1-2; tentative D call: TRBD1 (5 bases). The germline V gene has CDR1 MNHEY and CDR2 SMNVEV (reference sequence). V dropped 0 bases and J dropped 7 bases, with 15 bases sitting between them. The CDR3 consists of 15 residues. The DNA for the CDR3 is TGTGCCAGCAGTTTATCATCCCTGACAGCCAGTGGCTACACCTTC. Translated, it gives CASSLSSLTASGYTF.

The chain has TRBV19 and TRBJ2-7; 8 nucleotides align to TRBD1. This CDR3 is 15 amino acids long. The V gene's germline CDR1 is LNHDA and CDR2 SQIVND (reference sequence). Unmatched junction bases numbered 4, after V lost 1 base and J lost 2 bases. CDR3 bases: TGTGCCAGTAGTATAGCCCGACAGGGGACCTACGAGCAGTACTTC. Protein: CASSIARQGTYEQYF.

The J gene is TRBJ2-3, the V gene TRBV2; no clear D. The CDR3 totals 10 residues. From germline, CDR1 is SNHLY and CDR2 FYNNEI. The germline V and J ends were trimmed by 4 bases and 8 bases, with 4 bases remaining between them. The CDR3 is CASSGATQYF. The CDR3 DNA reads TGTGCCAGCAGTGGGGCTACGCAGTATTTT.

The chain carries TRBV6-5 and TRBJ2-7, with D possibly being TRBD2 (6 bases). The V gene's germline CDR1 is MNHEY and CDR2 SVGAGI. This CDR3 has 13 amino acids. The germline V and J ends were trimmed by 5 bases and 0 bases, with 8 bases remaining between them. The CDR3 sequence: CASSGLNSYEQYF. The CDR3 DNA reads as TGTGCCAGCAGTGGACTAAACTCCTACGAGCAGTACTTC.

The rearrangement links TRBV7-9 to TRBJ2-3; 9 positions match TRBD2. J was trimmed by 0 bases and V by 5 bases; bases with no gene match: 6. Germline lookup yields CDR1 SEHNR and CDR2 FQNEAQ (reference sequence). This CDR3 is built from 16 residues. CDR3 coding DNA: TGTGCCAGCAGCCCCCGCAGCGGGAGGAGCACAGATACGCAGTATTTT. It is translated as CASSPRSGRSTDTQYF.

CDR3 sequence reads: CASSLVRDNYEQYF. The CDR3 DNA sequence: TGTGCCAGCAGCTTGGTACGGGACAACTACGAGCAGTACTTC. The V call is TRBV5-8, the J call TRBJ2-7, with D perhaps TRBD1 (6 bases). The V gene's germline CDR1 is SGHTS and CDR2 YDEGEE. Trimming stripped 0 bases from V and 3 bases from J, with 10 bases between. The CDR3 runs to 14 residues.

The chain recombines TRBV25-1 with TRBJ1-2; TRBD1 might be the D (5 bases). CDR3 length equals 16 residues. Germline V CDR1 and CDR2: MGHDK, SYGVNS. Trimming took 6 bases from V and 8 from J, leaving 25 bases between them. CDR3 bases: TGTGCCAGCAGCACCAAGGGGAAAGGTGAACTACAAGGCTACACCTTC. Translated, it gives CASSTKGKGELQGYTF.

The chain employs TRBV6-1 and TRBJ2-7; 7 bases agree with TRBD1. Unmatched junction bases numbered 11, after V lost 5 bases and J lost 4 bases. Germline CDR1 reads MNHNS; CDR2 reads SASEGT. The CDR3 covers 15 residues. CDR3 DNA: TGTGCCAGCAGTACTACAGGGGTGGGTCTGTACGAGCAGTACTTC. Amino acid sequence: CASSTTGVGLYEQYF.

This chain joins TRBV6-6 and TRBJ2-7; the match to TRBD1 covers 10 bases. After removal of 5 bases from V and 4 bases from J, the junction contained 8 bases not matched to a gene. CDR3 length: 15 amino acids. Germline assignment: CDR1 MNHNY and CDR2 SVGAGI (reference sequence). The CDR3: CASSRDRGSGYEQYF. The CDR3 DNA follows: TGTGCCAGCAGTCGGGACAGGGGTAGCGGTTACGAGCAGTACTTC.

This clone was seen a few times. This chain's CDR3 is CASRGTAIYEQYF. The CDR3 DNA follows: TGTGCCAGCAGGGGGACAGCTATCTACGAGCAGTACTTC. This sequence joins TRBV6-5 and TRBJ2-7, with 7 bases lining up with TRBD1. CDR1 and CDR2 (germline): MNHEY, SVGAGI. This CDR3 comprises 13 residues. The junction had 5 bases not matched to a gene; V was cut back by 6 bases and J by 3 bases.

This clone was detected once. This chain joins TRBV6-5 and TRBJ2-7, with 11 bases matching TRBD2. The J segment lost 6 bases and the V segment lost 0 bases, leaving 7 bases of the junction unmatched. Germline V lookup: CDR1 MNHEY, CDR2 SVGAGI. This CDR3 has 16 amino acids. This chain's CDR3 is CASSYSPLAGGIEQYF. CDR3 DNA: TGTGCCAGCAGTTACTCCCCTCTAGCGGGAGGTATCGAGCAGTACTTC.

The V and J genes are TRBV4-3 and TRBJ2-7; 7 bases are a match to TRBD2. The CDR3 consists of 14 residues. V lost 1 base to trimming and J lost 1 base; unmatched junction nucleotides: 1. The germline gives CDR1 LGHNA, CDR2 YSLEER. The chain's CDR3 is CASSQGLASYEQYF. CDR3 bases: TGCGCCAGCAGCCAAGGACTAGCTTCCTACGAGCAGTACTTC.

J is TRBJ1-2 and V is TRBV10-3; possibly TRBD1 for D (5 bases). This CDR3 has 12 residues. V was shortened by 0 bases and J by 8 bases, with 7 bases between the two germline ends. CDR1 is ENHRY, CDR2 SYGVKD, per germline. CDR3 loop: CAISESTEGYTF. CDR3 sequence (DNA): TGTGCCATCAGTGAGTCGACAGAGGGCTACACCTTC.

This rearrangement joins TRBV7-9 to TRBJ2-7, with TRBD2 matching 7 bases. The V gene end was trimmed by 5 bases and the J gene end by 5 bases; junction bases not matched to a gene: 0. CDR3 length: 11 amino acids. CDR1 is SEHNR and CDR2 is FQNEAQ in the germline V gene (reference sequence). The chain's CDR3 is CASSAGDEQYF. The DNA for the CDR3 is TGTGCCAGCAGCGCGGGGGACGAGCAGTACTTC.

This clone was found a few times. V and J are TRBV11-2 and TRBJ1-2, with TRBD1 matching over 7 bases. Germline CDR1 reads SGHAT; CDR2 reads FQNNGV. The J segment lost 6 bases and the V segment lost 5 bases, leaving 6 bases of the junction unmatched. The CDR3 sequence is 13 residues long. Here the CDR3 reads CASSPGGNNGYTF. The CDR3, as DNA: TGTGCCAGCAGCCCAGGGGGGAATAATGGCTACACCTTC. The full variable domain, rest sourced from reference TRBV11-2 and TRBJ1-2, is EAGVAQSPRYKIIEKRQSVAFWCNPISGHATLYWYQQILGQGPKLLIQFQNNGVVDDSQLPKDRFSAERLKGVDSTLKIQPAKLEDSAVYLCASSPGGNNGYTFGSGTRLTVV.

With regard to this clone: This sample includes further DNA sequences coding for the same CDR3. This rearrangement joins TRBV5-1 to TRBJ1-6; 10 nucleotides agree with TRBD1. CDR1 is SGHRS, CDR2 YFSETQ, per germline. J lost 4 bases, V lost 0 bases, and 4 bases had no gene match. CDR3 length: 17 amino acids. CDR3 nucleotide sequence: TGCGCCAGCAGCTTGGAAAGGACAGGGGGTTATAATTCACCCCTCCACTTT. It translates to CASSLERTGGYNSPLHF.

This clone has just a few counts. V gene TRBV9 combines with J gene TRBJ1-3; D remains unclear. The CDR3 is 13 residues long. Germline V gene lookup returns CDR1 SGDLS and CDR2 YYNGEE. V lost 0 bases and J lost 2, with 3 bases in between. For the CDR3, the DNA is TGTGCCAGCAGCGTAGACACTGGAAACACCATATATTTT. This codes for CASSVDTGNTIYF.

The DNA of the CDR3 is TGTGCCAGCAGCGTAGAGGGGGGGACTTCCACAGATACGCAGTATTTT. As protein: CASSVEGGTSTDTQYF. V is TRBV9 and J is TRBJ2-3; D is perhaps TRBD2 (7 bases). The germline CDR1 and CDR2 sequences are SGDLS and YYNGEE. The CDR3 contains 16 residues. The V end lost 0 bases, the J end lost 2 bases, and 13 bases lay between the germline ends. Using reference TRBV9 and TRBJ2-3 for the parts outside the CDR3, the full variable domain is DSGVTQTPKHLITATGQRVTLRCSPRSGDLSVYWYQQSLDQGLQFLIQYYNGEERAKGNILERFSAQQFPDLHSELNLSSLELGDSALYFCASSVEGGTSTDTQYFGPGTRLTVL.

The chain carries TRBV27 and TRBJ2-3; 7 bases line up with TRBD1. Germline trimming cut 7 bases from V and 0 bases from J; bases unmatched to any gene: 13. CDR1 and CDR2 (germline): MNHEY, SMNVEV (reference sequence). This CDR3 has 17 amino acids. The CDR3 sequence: CASTTSGTATSTDTQYF. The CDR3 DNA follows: TGTGCCAGCACCACTTCCGGGACAGCTACTAGCACAGATACGCAGTATTTT.

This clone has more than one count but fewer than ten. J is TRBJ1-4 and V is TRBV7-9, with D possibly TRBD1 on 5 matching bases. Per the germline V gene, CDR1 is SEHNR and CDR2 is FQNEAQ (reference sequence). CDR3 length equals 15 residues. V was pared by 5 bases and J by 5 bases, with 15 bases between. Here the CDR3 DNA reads TGTGCCAGCAGCAGGCGGGACGAGAAGAATGAAAAACTGTTTTTT. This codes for CASSRRDEKNEKLFF.

The CDR3 loop reads CAWGEGSTEAFF. The DNA for the CDR3 is TGTGCCTGGGGCGAGGGATCCACTGAAGCTTTCTTT. V and J are TRBV30 and TRBJ1-1; D is ambiguous. Trimming stripped 5 bases from V and 4 bases from J, with 11 bases between. This CDR3 contains 12 residues. CDR1 and CDR2 (germline): GTSNPN, SVGIG (reference sequence).